A single sample gave rise to the 21 T cell receptor beta chains below, sequenced in a study of shared clonotypes between healthy human individuals. Profiling relied on immunoSEQ multiplex PCR, and the TCRdb table lists in-frame clones only, not all of them. Among approximately 2,000,000 clones listed, around 90% were seen once. Material for sequencing was naive CD4+ T cells from PBMCs. Subset here: CD45RA+ positively selected. These receptors originate from a man aged 18 to 30 in good health. Some clones in this sample may be carry-over from other donors' samples.

The chain couples TRBV28 to TRBJ2-2, with D perhaps TRBD2 (6 bases). The CDR3 extends over 17 amino acids. V was pared by 3 bases and J by 2 bases, with 16 bases between. The germline V gene encodes CDR1 MDHEN and CDR2 SYDVKM. The CDR3 nucleotides read TGTGCCAGCAGTTTCGACGGGACTCCTCCTAACACCGGGGAGCTGTTTTTT. Amino acids: CASSFDGTPPNTGELFF. The whole variable domain, remainder taken from reference TRBV28 and TRBJ2-2, is DVKVTQSSRYLVKRTGEKVFLECVQDMDHENMFWYRQDPGLGLRLIYFSYDVKMKEKGDIPEGYSVSREKKERFSLILESASTNQTSMYLCASSFDGTPPNTGELFFGEGSRLTVL.

To note about this clone: Distinct nucleotide sequences in the sample also encode this CDR3. V is TRBV15 and J is TRBJ2-7; TRBD1 might be the D (5 bases). Trimming stripped 0 bases from V and 3 bases from J, with 12 bases between. CDR1 is LNHNV and CDR2 is YYDKDF in the germline V gene (reference sequence). The CDR3 runs to 15 residues. The DNA of the CDR3 is TGTGCCACCAGCAGAGACAAAGGGGCAGGCTACGAGCAGTACTTC. It is translated as CATSRDKGAGYEQYF.

Here the CDR3 reads CASSELAGTRREQFF. The CDR3 bases are TGTGCCAGCAGTGAACTAGCGGGGACCCGGAGGGAGCAGTTCTTC. The genes are TRBV27 and TRBJ2-1; 10 bases line up with TRBD2. This CDR3 is built from 15 residues. V trimming: 5 bases; J trimming: 10 bases; junction bases outside the gene matches: 11. Germline V gives CDR1 MNHEY, CDR2 SMNVEV (reference sequence).

The rearrangement links TRBV5-6 to TRBJ1-1, with 12 bases fitting TRBD1. Germline loops: CDR1 SGHDT, CDR2 YYEEEE. The CDR3 spans 12 residues. Trimming at V came to 3 bases and at J to 10 bases, leaving 1 base not matched to a gene. The CDR3 DNA is TGTGCCAGCAGCTGGGACAGGGGGCGAGCTTTCTTT. Protein sequence: CASSWDRGRAFF.

The rearrangement links TRBV5-1 to TRBJ2-6, with D possibly TRBD1 on 7 matching bases. The CDR3 covers 18 residues. Deletions cut 2 bases from V and 0 bases from J, with 15 bases between. CDR1 is SGHRS and CDR2 is YFSETQ in the germline V gene. The CDR3 sequence is CASSLKGAGTSGANVLTF. DNA of the CDR3: TGCGCCAGCAGCTTAAAGGGGGCGGGGACCTCTGGGGCCAACGTCCTGACTTTC.

The genes are TRBV29-1 and TRBJ2-1, with TRBD2 matching 11 bases. After removal of 6 bases from V and 9 bases from J, the junction contained 10 bases not matched to a gene. Per germline, CDR1 SQVTM and CDR2 ANQGSEA. The CDR3 runs to 14 residues. The CDR3 region has the DNA TGCAGCGTGGGGGGACTAGCGGCCCTCGTTGAGCAGTTCTTC. Translated, it gives CSVGGLAALVEQFF.

The chain is built from TRBV13 and TRBJ2-7; 16 nucleotides match TRBD2. The germline V gene encodes CDR1 PRHDT and CDR2 FYEKMQ (reference sequence). CDR3 length: 19 residues. V gave up 5 bases and J gave up 0 bases; unmatched junction bases: 10. As DNA, the CDR3 is TGTGCCAGCAGCCCCCGGCCGGGACTAGCGGGAGGGTTCTCCTACGAGCAGTACTTC. Translated: CASSPRPGLAGGFSYEQYF.

The chain carries TRBV28 and TRBJ1-3; D might be TRBD1 (5 bases). Germline CDR1 is MDHEN and CDR2 is SYDVKM. The V gene lost 2 bases and the J gene lost 0 bases, with 11 bases spanning the gap. This CDR3 region has 16 residues. The CDR3: CASSLLGTYSGNTIYF. The CDR3 DNA follows: TGTGCCAGCAGTTTACTTGGGACCTACTCTGGAAACACCATATATTTT.

V gene TRBV7-9 combines with J gene TRBJ2-1; no clear D. Between the trimmed V and J ends, which lost 4 bases and 10 bases, there was a span of 17 bases. The V gene's germline CDR1 is SEHNR and CDR2 FQNEAQ (reference sequence). This CDR3 is built from 14 residues. This CDR3 reads CASSSPDLNREQFF. CDR3 in DNA: TGTGCCAGCAGCTCCCCGGACCTAAATAGGGAGCAGTTCTTC.

The chain recombines TRBV25-1 with TRBJ2-7; TRBD1 agrees at 8 bases. Germline CDR1 reads MGHDK; CDR2 reads SYGVNS. This CDR3 contains 13 residues. Trimming cost V 8 bases and J 9 bases; bases outside gene matches: 12. CDR3 DNA: TGTGCCAGCTCCAGGACAGGGTTTATGGGGCAGTACTTC. Its protein is CASSRTGFMGQYF.

The genes are TRBV5-4 and TRBJ1-4; TRBD1 matches 7 bases. CDR1 and CDR2 from the germline V gene are SGHNT and YYREEE (reference sequence). This CDR3 has 16 amino acids. Trimming removed 4 bases from V and 4 bases from J; junction bases left unmatched: 10. The CDR3, as DNA: TGTGCCAGCAGCCCACTGCCGGGACAGATTAATGAAAAACTGTTTTTT. This translates into CASSPLPGQINEKLFF.

The chain is built from TRBV18 and TRBJ1-6; 7 bases line up with TRBD1. V shed 3 bases and J 5 bases; nucleotides not matched to a gene: 4. In germline, CDR1 is KGHSH, CDR2 LQKENI. CDR3 length: 15 residues. The CDR3 sequence: CASSPGQNNNSPLHF. The CDR3 DNA reads TGTGCCAGCTCACCGGGACAGAATAATAATTCACCCCTCCACTTT.

V gene TRBV28 combines with J gene TRBJ1-2, with 8 bases lining up with TRBD1. Germline loops: CDR1 MDHEN, CDR2 SYDVKM. This CDR3 contains 18 residues. V was pared by 5 bases and J by 2 bases, with 16 bases of the junction left unmatched. The CDR3 sequence is CASSATPGGKGPNYGYTF. The CDR3 DNA is TGTGCCAGCAGTGCCACCCCAGGGGGCAAGGGGCCGAACTATGGCTACACCTTC.

CDR3 DNA: TGTGCCAGCACCAAACCCAGACTAGCGGGAGGTTACACCGGGGAGCTGTTTTTT. Its translation is CASTKPRLAGGYTGELFF. The chain joins TRBV7-2 to TRBJ2-2; 13 nucleotides align to TRBD2. Germline CDR1 reads SGHTA; CDR2 reads FQGNSA. J was trimmed by 3 bases and V by 7 bases; bases with no gene match: 11. The CDR3 spans 18 residues.

The rearrangement uses TRBV6-1 and TRBJ2-4, with 12 bases fitting TRBD2. Trimming cost V 2 bases and J 5 bases; bases outside gene matches: 7. CDR1 is MNHNS, CDR2 SASEGT, per germline. The CDR3 totals 17 residues. The CDR3 sequence is CASSEPWTSGIQNIQYF. For the CDR3, the DNA is TGTGCCAGCAGTGAACCATGGACTAGCGGGATTCAAAACATTCAGTACTTC.

This rearrangement joins TRBV5-6 to TRBJ2-3; TRBD2 aligns across 7 bases. With 1 base clipped from V and 0 bases from J, the junction kept 5 bases outside the gene matches. The CDR3 loop spans 16 amino acids. CDR1 and CDR2 (germline): SGHDT, YYEEEE. Here the CDR3 DNA reads TGTGCCAGCAGCTTGAAACTAGCGTCTAGCACAGATACGCAGTATTTT. Translating gives CASSLKLASSTDTQYF.

The J gene is TRBJ1-2, the V gene TRBV15; D possibly corresponds to TRBD1 (5 bases). The CDR3 consists of 13 residues. The germline V and J ends were trimmed by 1 base and 8 bases, with 11 bases remaining between them. CDR1 is LNHNV, CDR2 YYDKDF, per germline (reference sequence). The CDR3 nucleotides are TGTGCCACCAGCAGAGGGGGCGGGGAGGGCTACACCTTC. Its protein product is CATSRGGGEGYTF.

The chain is built from TRBV19 and TRBJ1-1, with D uncertain. V was pared by 5 bases and J by 1 base, with 11 bases between. There are 14 residues in the CDR3. The V gene's germline CDR1 is LNHDA and CDR2 SQIVND (reference sequence). The CDR3 DNA reads TGTGCCAGTAGTCTCGACTGGACGAACACTGAAGCTTTCTTT. It translates to CASSLDWTNTEAFF.

Worth noting for this clone: In the same sample, other DNA sequences code for this CDR3. In nucleotides, the CDR3 is TGTGCCAGCAGCCCGGGGACAGGCAATCAGCCCCAGCATTTT. The encoded protein is CASSPGTGNQPQHF. The rearrangement uses TRBV7-9 and TRBJ1-5; 7 positions match TRBD1. The CDR3 length is 14 residues. Germline CDR1 reads SEHNR; CDR2 reads FQNEAQ (reference sequence). V lost 5 bases to trimming and J lost 2 bases; unmatched junction nucleotides: 3. Combining the CDR3 with reference TRBV7-9 and TRBJ1-5 gives the whole variable domain DTGVSQNPRHKITKRGQNVTFRCDPISEHNRLYWYRQTLGQGPEFLTYFQNEAQLEKSRLLSDRFSAERPKGSFSTLEIQRTEQGDSAMYLCASSPGTGNQPQHFGDGTRLSIL.

The chain carries TRBV7-2 and TRBJ2-7; the match to TRBD1 covers 8 bases. With V trimmed by 5 bases and J by 4 bases, 10 bases remained unmatched. Germline V gene sequence: CDR1 SGHTA, CDR2 FQGNSA. The CDR3 is 15 residues long. This CDR3 is CASSRGPQGAYEQYF. The CDR3, as DNA: TGTGCCAGCAGCCGGGGGCCCCAGGGGGCTTACGAGCAGTACTTC.

This clone was found once. The chain links TRBV6-1 to TRBJ2-5, with TRBD1 matching over 8 bases. The J call may be faulty, since TRBJ2-7 better matches the DNA end. CDR1 is MNHNS, CDR2 SASEGT, per germline. CDR3 length equals 14 residues. CDR3 loop: CASSWDRNEYEQYF. The CDR3 DNA reads TGTGCCAGCAGTTGGGACAGGAACGAATACGAGCAGTACTTC.